The clone carrying this T cell receptor (beta chain) was detected ten times or more. The sample holds other DNA sequences that translate to the same CDR3. The germline V and J ends were trimmed by 8 bases and 2 bases, with 19 bases remaining between them. CDR3 length: 15 residues. Germline CDR1 and CDR2: MGHRA and YSYEKL. The assay was immunoSEQ multiplex PCR, and TCRdb's table has in-frame clones only and misses some. The sample lists about half a million clones, roughly three quarters occurring once. The data originate from a study of shared clonotypes between healthy human individuals. This clonotype was obtained from a woman between 40 and 50 years old in good health. Some clones in this sample may be carry-over from other donors' samples. Sequenced: PBMCs. The gene calls are TRBV4-1 and TRBJ2-7; a weak D match, TRBD2 (5 bases). CDR3 sequence reads: CASGPEGAATYEQYF. The CDR3 bases are TGCGCCAGCGGCCCAGAGGGAGCGGCGACCTACGAGCAGTACTTC.